The entry below gives a single T cell receptor beta chain sequence along with its context. The target antigen is unknown. The germline CDR1 and CDR2 sequences are SNHLY and FYNNEI. The CDR3 length is 14 residues. Deletions cut 6 bases from V and 6 bases from J, with 14 bases between. In TCRdb, the 5' RACE reads were re-called with MiXCR into one record per CDR3 protein. The table includes 1,800,000 or so distinct CDR3 sequences, more than 30% detected once. This record belongs to a study of identical twins. General study points: Weaker excess twin sharing was observed in beta out-of-frame sequences.

Sequenced material: cord blood. This receptor was taken from a newborn girl in good health. The V call is TRBV2, the J call TRBJ2-2; no clear D. Written as DNA, the CDR3 is TGTGCCAGCAGGCCGGAGATCGGTCCCGGGGAGCTGTTTTTT. Translating it yields CASRPEIGPGELFF.